This T cell receptor beta chain was retrieved from a study of CD8+ T cells in alopecia areata. The overall study: Oral tofacitinib (5 to 10 mg twice daily) was administered to treated patients. Tofacitinib lasted 6 to 18 months, then 6 months off drug. The study, taken as a whole, reports: An increase in clonality over normal scalp was evident in lesional scalp, especially alopecia totalis/universalis.

This clone was seen more than once but under ten times. No antigen is known for it. Following RNA extraction, reverse transcription yielded cDNA that acted as the sequencing template. Libraries were prepared by immunoSEQ multiplex PCR; TCRdb keeps only in-frame clonotypes and omits some of them. The sample has roughly 120,000 clones, 30% to 40% seen once. Samples from alopecia areata patients were lesional scalp punch biopsies and peripheral blood. This clonotype originated in a human donor with alopecia areata. The specimen sequenced was CD4+ T cells sorted from blood.

CDR3 DNA sequence: TGTGCCAGCAGTTTACTGGATAGCGGGAGCACAGATACGCAGTATTTT. This translates into CASSLLDSGSTDTQYF. The V gene is TRBV28, the J gene TRBJ2-3, with 7 bases aligning to TRBD2. The germline V gene has CDR1 MDHEN and CDR2 SYDVKM. The CDR3 length is 16 residues. The ends lost 2 bases at V and 0 bases at J; junction bases unmatched: 5.